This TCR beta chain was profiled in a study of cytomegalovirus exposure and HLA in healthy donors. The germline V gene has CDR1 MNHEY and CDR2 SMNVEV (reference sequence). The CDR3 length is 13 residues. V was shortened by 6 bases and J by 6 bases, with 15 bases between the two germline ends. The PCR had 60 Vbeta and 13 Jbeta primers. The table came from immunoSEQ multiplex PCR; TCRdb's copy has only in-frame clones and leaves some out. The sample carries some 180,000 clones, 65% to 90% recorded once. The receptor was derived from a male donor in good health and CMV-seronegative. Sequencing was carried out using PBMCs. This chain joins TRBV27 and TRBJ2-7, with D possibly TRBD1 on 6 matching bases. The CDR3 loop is CASRIRGSLEQYF. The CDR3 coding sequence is TGTGCCAGCAGGATCAGGGGTTCACTCGAGCAGTACTTC.